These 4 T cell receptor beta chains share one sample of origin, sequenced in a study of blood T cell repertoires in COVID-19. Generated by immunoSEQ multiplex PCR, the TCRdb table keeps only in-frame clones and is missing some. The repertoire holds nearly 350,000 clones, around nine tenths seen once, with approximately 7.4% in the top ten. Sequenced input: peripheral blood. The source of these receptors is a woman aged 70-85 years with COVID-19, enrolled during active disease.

The DNA for the CDR3 is TGTGCCACCAGCTTCGGGAACACTGAAGCTTTCTTT. Its protein is CATSFGNTEAFF. V usage is TRBV15 and J usage is TRBJ1-1, with no clear D. V was shortened by 5 bases and J by 1 base, with 5 bases between the two germline ends. This CDR3 is built from 12 residues. In germline, CDR1 is LNHNV, CDR2 YYDKDF (reference sequence).

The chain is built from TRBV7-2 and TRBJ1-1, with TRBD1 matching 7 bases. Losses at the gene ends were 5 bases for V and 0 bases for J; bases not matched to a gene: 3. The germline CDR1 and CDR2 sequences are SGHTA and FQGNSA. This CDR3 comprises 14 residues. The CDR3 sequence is CASSQGQLNTEAFF. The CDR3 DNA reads TGTGCCAGCAGCCAGGGACAGTTGAACACTGAAGCTTTCTTT.

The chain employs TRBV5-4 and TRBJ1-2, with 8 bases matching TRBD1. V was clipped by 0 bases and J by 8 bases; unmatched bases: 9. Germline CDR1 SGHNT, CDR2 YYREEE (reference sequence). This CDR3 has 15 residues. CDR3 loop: CASSLGRGTGNGYTF. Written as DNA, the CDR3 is TGTGCCAGCAGCTTGGGTCGCGGGACAGGAAACGGCTACACCTTC.

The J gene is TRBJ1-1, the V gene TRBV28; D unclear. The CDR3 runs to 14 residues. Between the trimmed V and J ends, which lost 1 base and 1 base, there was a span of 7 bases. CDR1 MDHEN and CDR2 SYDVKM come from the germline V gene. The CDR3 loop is CASSLFAGNTEAFF. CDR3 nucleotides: TGTGCCAGCAGTTTATTTGCCGGGAACACTGAAGCTTTCTTT.